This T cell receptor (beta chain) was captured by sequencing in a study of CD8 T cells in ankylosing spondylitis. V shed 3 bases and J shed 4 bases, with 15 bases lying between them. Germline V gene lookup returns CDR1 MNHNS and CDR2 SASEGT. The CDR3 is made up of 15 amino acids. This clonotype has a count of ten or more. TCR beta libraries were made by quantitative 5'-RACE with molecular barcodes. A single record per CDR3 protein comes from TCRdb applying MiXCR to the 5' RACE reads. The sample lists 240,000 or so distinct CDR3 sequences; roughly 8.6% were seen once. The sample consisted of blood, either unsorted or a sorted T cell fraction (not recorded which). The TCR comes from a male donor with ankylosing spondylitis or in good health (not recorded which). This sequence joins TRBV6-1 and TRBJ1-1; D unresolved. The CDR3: CASSDRVGYSTEAFF. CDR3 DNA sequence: TGTGCCAGCAGTGATCGTGTGGGGTATTCCACTGAAGCTTTCTTT.